The source of this TCR beta chain is a study of CD8+CD57+ T cells in acquired aplastic anemia. Across the whole study: Isolated CD4+ and CD8+ cells, once sorted, yielded DNA averaging roughly 3 ug.

This clonotype was detected only a few times. Its specificity is not known. Whole-study findings and limits: With respect to CD8+ Simpson's diversity, patients and controls did not differ significantly. Researchers report that around 31 CD8+ CDR3 sequences appeared in both patients and controls.

TCR beta VDJ combinations and CDR3 sequences were profiled from genomic DNA. TCRdb processed the reads anew with MiXCR; each CDR3 protein has one entry. This repertoire shows a few hundred thousand distinct CDR3 sequences, 45% to 70% found once; its top ten account for roughly 8%. Trimming took 5 bases from V and 4 from J, leaving 12 bases between them. This CDR3 contains 14 residues. Germline lookup yields CDR1 MDHEN and CDR2 SYDVKM. The rearrangement links TRBV28 to TRBJ1-5; no reliable D call. Input material: sorted CD4+, CD8+, or CD8+CD57+ T cells (not recorded which) from PBMCs. The clonotype originates from a human donor with severe aplastic anemia or a healthy control (not recorded which). The CDR3 region is CASSPGIRNQPQHF. The CDR3 nucleotides read TGTGCCAGCAGTCCGGGAATTCGAAATCAGCCCCAGCATTTT.